The subject of this entry is one T cell receptor (beta chain). Its antigen is as yet unknown. PCR amplification relied on 60 Vbeta primers (plus 13 Jbeta primers). The repertoire was sequenced with immunoSEQ multiplex PCR; TCRdb's copy has only in-frame clones and lacks some. Among around 150,000 clones listed, about 84% were seen once. This specimen comes from a study of cytomegalovirus exposure and HLA in healthy donors. Study results and caveats: The majority of TCR sequences were rare, yet some public TCRs appeared in many donors. As a later analysis showed, a missense DCLRE1C variant was linked to trimming of TCR beta V- and J-genes. A few chains tied to CMV proved CMV antigen-specific in vitro.

Sequences were obtained from PBMCs. The TCR originated in a man between 45 and 60 years old in good health and CMV-seronegative.

CDR3 sequence: CASSQEGGVEAFF. DNA of the CDR3: TGCGCCAGCAGCCAAGAGGGAGGGGTCGAAGCTTTCTTT. J is TRBJ1-1 and V is TRBV4-1; tentative D call: TRBD1 (5 bases). The CDR3 length is 13 residues. V was trimmed by 0 bases and J by 8 bases, leaving 10 bases between them. Per germline, CDR1 MGHRA and CDR2 YSYEKL.